This is a list of T cell receptor beta chains from one sample in a study of control samples from healthy donors and cancer patients. Libraries were prepared by immunoSEQ multiplex PCR; TCRdb keeps only in-frame clonotypes and omits some of them. The data show 68,000 or so clones, with 75% to 85% seen just once and less than 20% held by the top ten. The sequenced sample consisted of blood. The receptors come from a man between 60 and 70 years old in good health. Both conserved end residues are part of each CDR3. Fields, in order: clone size, V gene, D gene, J gene, CDR3 DNA, CDR3 protein. D genes are given only for firm matches. Clone size is given for some rows only: seen once, a few or many times, or a class if the clone is expanded.

size: .
V: TRBV5-1
D: .
J: TRBJ2-7
DNA: TGCGCCAGCAGCCCACAGGGTCGGGGCTACGAGCAGTACTTC
CDR3: CASSPQGRGYEQYF

size: .
V: TRBV29-1
D: .
J: TRBJ2-7
DNA: TGCAGCGCCGCCTCCTCGGGCAGATCCTACGAGCAGTACTTC
CDR3: CSAASSGRSYEQYF

size: .
V: TRBV5-5
D: .
J: TRBJ1-5
DNA: TGTGCCAGCAGCTTGGACTCAGGTCAGGGGAATCAGCCCCAGCATTTT
CDR3: CASSLDSGQGNQPQHF

size: .
V: TRBV4-1
D: .
J: TRBJ1-1
DNA: TGCGCCAGCAGCCAAGACTCGGGGGCGGACACTGAAGCTTTCTTT
CDR3: CASSQDSGADTEAFF

size: .
V: TRBV19
D: TRBD1
J: TRBJ1-3
DNA: TGTGCCAGTCAGGGGGCTTCTGGAAACACCATATATTTT
CDR3: CASQGASGNTIYF

size: .
V: TRBV10-1
D: TRBD2
J: TRBJ2-1
DNA: TGCGCCAGCAGTGGGGAGGGCCAGGGCAATGAGCAGTTCTTC
CDR3: CASSGEGQGNEQFF

size: .
V: TRBV27
D: .
J: TRBJ2-1
DNA: TGTGCCACGGGAGGTTTCGGACAGAAATACAATGAGCAGTTCTTC
CDR3: CATGGFGQKYNEQFF

size: .
V: TRBV27
D: .
J: TRBJ1-6
DNA: TGTGCCAGCAGTTACCGCGGGGTAGGAAATTCACCCCTCCACTTT
CDR3: CASSYRGVGNSPLHF

size: .
V: TRBV3-1/TRBV3-2
D: TRBD1
J: TRBJ2-3
DNA: TGTGCCAGCAGCCCCGGACAGGCAGATACGCAGTATTTT
CDR3: CASSPGQADTQYF

size: .
V: TRBV4-3
D: TRBD1
J: TRBJ2-2
DNA: TGCGCCAGCAGCCAAGAACCCCTCACAGGGGGCAGGATCGGGGAGCTGTTTTTT
CDR3: CASSQEPLTGGRIGELFF

size: .
V: TRBV19
D: TRBD2
J: TRBJ2-1
DNA: TGTGCCAGTAGTTTTCGACTAGCGGGAGCCCTATCGAGCTCCTACAATGAGCAGTTCTTC
CDR3: CASSFRLAGALSSSYNEQFF

size: once
V: TRBV28
D: TRBD1
J: TRBJ1-5
DNA: TGTGCCAGCAGACCGACAGGGCTTTATAGCAATCAGCCCCAGCATTTT
CDR3: CASRPTGLYSNQPQHF

size: once
V: TRBV7-2
D: TRBD1
J: TRBJ1-1
DNA: TGTGCCAGCAGCTTATCAGGACAGGGTTGGAACACTGAAGCTTTCTTT
CDR3: CASSLSGQGWNTEAFF

size: .
V: TRBV15
D: TRBD1
J: TRBJ2-1
DNA: TGTGCCACCAGCAGAGATCCGGACAGGGGGCTCGATGAGCAGTTCTTC
CDR3: CATSRDPDRGLDEQFF

size: few
V: TRBV15
D: .
J: TRBJ2-3
DNA: TGTGCCACCAGCAGAGATATTGATACGCAGTATTTT
CDR3: CATSRDIDTQYF

size: once
V: TRBV7-2
D: .
J: TRBJ2-4
DNA: TGTGCCAGCAGCTACACTGGGAACATTCAGTACTTC
CDR3: CASSYTGNIQYF

size: .
V: TRBV5-5
D: .
J: TRBJ1-4
DNA: TGTGCCAGCAGCGCCAGCGTAATGGGGAATGAAAAACTGTTTTTT
CDR3: CASSASVMGNEKLFF

size: few
V: TRBV6-1
D: .
J: TRBJ1-2
DNA: TGTGCCAGCAGTGAATATCTTCCGACAGATACTAACTATGGCTACACCTTC
CDR3: CASSEYLPTDTNYGYTF

size: once
V: TRBV6-1
D: .
J: TRBJ1-1
DNA: TGTGCCAGCAGTGAGAGGGCCGGAGCTATGAACACTGAAGCTTTCTTT
CDR3: CASSERAGAMNTEAFF

size: once
V: TRBV6-6
D: .
J: TRBJ2-5
DNA: TGTGCCAGCCGACCGACAGCCCCGGGGGCCCAGTACTTC
CDR3: CASRPTAPGAQYF

size: .
V: TRBV6-6
D: .
J: TRBJ1-1
DNA: TGTGCCAGCAGTTACTCCTTTGCGGTGGTTGGCACTGAAGCTTTCTTT
CDR3: CASSYSFAVVGTEAFF

size: .
V: TRBV4-1
D: TRBD2
J: TRBJ2-1
DNA: TGCGCCAGCAGCCAACCCGACTGGGCGGGAGGGGGGTCCTACAATGAGCAGTTCTTC
CDR3: CASSQPDWAGGGSYNEQFF

size: .
V: TRBV30
D: .
J: TRBJ2-7
DNA: TGTGCCTGGGGGCATTCCTACGAGCAGTACTTC
CDR3: CAWGHSYEQYF

size: .
V: TRBV6-1
D: TRBD1
J: TRBJ2-7
DNA: TGTGCCAGCAGTGAAGGGTCGTGGGACAGCTCCTACGAGCAGTACTTC
CDR3: CASSEGSWDSSYEQYF

size: .
V: TRBV7-2
D: .
J: TRBJ2-1
DNA: TGTGCCAGCAGCCCCCAGACAGGCCTTAGGGATGAGCAGTTCTTC
CDR3: CASSPQTGLRDEQFF

size: few
V: TRBV10-3
D: .
J: TRBJ1-1
DNA: TGTGCCATCAGTGAGGGAATATCCAAGGCTGAAGCTTTCTTT
CDR3: CAISEGISKAEAFF

size: .
V: TRBV5-5
D: .
J: TRBJ1-1
DNA: TGTGCCAGCAGCTTGCTAGGCAATTCCTGGACTGAAGCTTTCTTT
CDR3: CASSLLGNSWTEAFF

size: .
V: TRBV30
D: .
J: TRBJ1-2
DNA: TGTGCCTGGAAGATCCGGGGAAACTATGGCTACACCTTC
CDR3: CAWKIRGNYGYTF

size: few
V: TRBV3-1/TRBV3-2
D: .
J: TRBJ1-5
DNA: TGTGCCAGCAGCCAAGTCGTGGAGGGGCCCCAGCATTTT
CDR3: CASSQVVEGPQHF

size: .
V: TRBV7-2
D: .
J: TRBJ1-4
DNA: TGTGCCAGCAGCCCCACGGGAGGTGGGGCTAATGAAAAACTGTTTTTT
CDR3: CASSPTGGGANEKLFF

size: .
V: TRBV7-8
D: TRBD2
J: TRBJ2-7
DNA: TGTGCCAGCAGCCGCACCGCGGGAGGGGGTGCCTACGAGCAGTACTTC
CDR3: CASSRTAGGGAYEQYF

size: .
V: TRBV12-3/TRBV12-4
D: .
J: TRBJ2-3
DNA: TGTGCCAGCAGTTTTTTCGGGGATACGCAGTATTTT
CDR3: CASSFFGDTQYF

size: .
V: TRBV5-6
D: TRBD1
J: TRBJ1-2
DNA: TGTGCCAGCAGCTTGGAAATAGGGACAGGGGTTGGCTATGGCTACACCTTC
CDR3: CASSLEIGTGVGYGYTF

size: .
V: TRBV7-9
D: TRBD1
J: TRBJ1-1
DNA: TGTGCCAGCAGCTTAGCGAAAGGGGGCTACATGAACACTGAAGCTTTCTTT
CDR3: CASSLAKGGYMNTEAFF

size: .
V: TRBV28
D: .
J: TRBJ2-5
DNA: TGTGCCAGCAGTTTAGGGGTCCGGCCCCAGTACTTC
CDR3: CASSLGVRPQYF

size: .
V: TRBV3-1/TRBV3-2
D: TRBD2
J: TRBJ2-3
DNA: TGTGCCAGCAGCCGGTCTAGCGGGCCCTTGTCAGATACGCAGTATTTT
CDR3: CASSRSSGPLSDTQYF

size: .
V: TRBV20-1
D: .
J: TRBJ2-3
DNA: TGCAGTGCCCATAAGGCAGATACGCAGTATTTT
CDR3: CSAHKADTQYF

size: .
V: TRBV19
D: .
J: TRBJ1-5
DNA: TGTGCCAGTAGAGACAAAGATCAGCCCCAGCATTTT
CDR3: CASRDKDQPQHF

size: once
V: TRBV27
D: TRBD2
J: TRBJ2-3
DNA: TGTGCCAGCAGCTCCAGTCCCTTTGGCGGGAGGGCCGATACAGATACGCAGTATTTT
CDR3: CASSSSPFGGRADTDTQYF

size: once
V: TRBV9
D: TRBD1
J: TRBJ1-3
DNA: TGTGTCAGCAGCAACATCCAGGGGGCACTTGGAAACACCATATATTTT
CDR3: CVSSNIQGALGNTIYF

size: .
V: TRBV10-3
D: TRBD1
J: TRBJ2-7
DNA: TGTGCCATCAGTGGAGGACAGGGAGGCTACGAGCAGTACTTC
CDR3: CAISGGQGGYEQYF

size: .
V: TRBV7-2
D: TRBD2
J: TRBJ2-7
DNA: TGTGCCAGCAGCGATGGGACTAGGTGGGCTTCCTACGAGCAGTACTTC
CDR3: CASSDGTRWASYEQYF

size: once
V: TRBV9
D: TRBD1
J: TRBJ2-2
DNA: TGTGCCAGCAGCGTAGCTACAGGGGGAGGCCGGGAGCTGTTTTTT
CDR3: CASSVATGGGRELFF

size: .
V: TRBV24-1
D: .
J: TRBJ1-1
DNA: TGTGCCACCAGCCAGGGTACTGAAGCTTTCTTT
CDR3: CATSQGTEAFF

size: .
V: TRBV7-9
D: .
J: TRBJ2-1
DNA: TGTGCCAGCAGCTTAGGGGGGGATGAGCAGTTCTTC
CDR3: CASSLGGDEQFF

size: .
V: TRBV7-2
D: TRBD1
J: TRBJ1-1
DNA: TGTGCCAGCAGCTTAGGGCCCGCAGGGACAGGGTCTAACACTGAAGCTTTCTTT
CDR3: CASSLGPAGTGSNTEAFF

size: few
V: TRBV3-1/TRBV3-2
D: .
J: TRBJ1-3
DNA: TGTGCCAGCAGCCCCTCTGGAAACACCATATATTTT
CDR3: CASSPSGNTIYF

size: .
V: TRBV7-9
D: TRBD1
J: TRBJ2-7
DNA: TGTGCCAGCAGCCTGGGACAGGCGACCTACGAGCAGTACTTC
CDR3: CASSLGQATYEQYF

size: .
V: TRBV6-5
D: .
J: TRBJ2-3
DNA: TGTGCCAGCAGTCGCCTAGTGGGCACAGATACGCAGTATTTT
CDR3: CASSRLVGTDTQYF

size: .
V: TRBV12-3/TRBV12-4
D: TRBD2
J: TRBJ2-5
DNA: TGTGCCAGCACGGCGGGAGGCCCCGAGACCCAGTACTTC
CDR3: CASTAGGPETQYF

size: .
V: TRBV5-4
D: .
J: TRBJ1-1
DNA: TGTGCCAGCAGCTTGGGAGGAGGGGTAGGCACTGAAGCTTTCTTT
CDR3: CASSLGGGVGTEAFF

size: .
V: TRBV6-5
D: .
J: TRBJ1-1
DNA: TGTGCCAGCGCGGGGGGAACAGGTGGGAACACTGAAGCTTTCTTT
CDR3: CASAGGTGGNTEAFF

size: .
V: TRBV5-5
D: TRBD1
J: TRBJ1-6
DNA: TGTGCCAGCAGCTTAGCCCCGGGGACAGACTATTCACCCCTCCACTTT
CDR3: CASSLAPGTDYSPLHF

size: .
V: TRBV20-1
D: .
J: TRBJ2-3
DNA: TGCAGTGCTCACCGGGGGGATACGCAGTATTTT
CDR3: CSAHRGDTQYF